A single sample is the source of the 2 T cell receptor beta chains below, sequenced in a study of T cells in Graves' hyperthyroidism and ophthalmopathy. The CDR3 regions of TCR beta were amplified from RNA transcripts. Researchers ran a first-round RT-PCR on the TCR CDR3 using the HTBI primer set. TCRdb re-called the multiplex PCR reads through MiXCR, storing one row per CDR3 protein. The data hold 500,000 to 750,000 distinct CDR3 sequences, with 14% observed a single time. The specimen was blood. The receptor source for this set is a young woman with Graves' ophthalmopathy.

This clonotype was observed a few times. This chain joins TRBV6-2 or TRBV6-3 and TRBJ2-1; maybe TRBD2 (6 bases). This CDR3 spans 13 amino acids. CDR1 is MNHEY, CDR2 SVGEGT, per germline. V dropped 6 bases and J dropped 9 bases, with 15 bases sitting between them. The CDR3, as DNA: TGTGCCAGCAGCCACGGAGGAGGGAGTGAGCAGTTCTTC. Protein: CASSHGGGSEQFF.

In its sample, this clonotype was seen many times. The chain uses TRBV6-1 and TRBJ2-1, with a weak D call TRBD2 (5 bases). CDR1 is MNHNS, CDR2 SASEGT, per germline. V was cut by 5 bases and J by 5 bases, with 16 bases left in between. This CDR3 region has 15 residues. CDR3 in amino acids: CASSYPSAGHNEQFF. For the CDR3, the DNA is TGTGCCAGCAGTTATCCATCTGCGGGCCACAATGAGCAGTTCTTC.